The 25 T cell receptor beta chains below all came from one sample that was sequenced in a study of spatial heterogeneity in lung cancer. Their target antigens are unknown. The time point was: sample taken at primary tumor resection. TCRdb reprocessed the 5' RACE reads via MiXCR and lists one record per CDR3 protein. In the table there are 2,000 to 2,500 distinct CDR3 sequences, more than 20% of which are singletons. Study findings and constraints: Tumor mutation count correlated with how many alpha and beta TCRs expanded intratumorally.

Sample: lung tumor tissue, taken at surgery. These receptors all come from a male donor with early-stage non-small cell lung cancer.

Within the sample, this clonotype is medium-sized. Since it is a stray read in a library aimed at alpha chains, this beta chain has a size that is not meaningful. The CDR3 DNA follows: TGCAGTGCTAGAGATCTGGGACTAGAAGAGACCCAGTACTTC. Translation: CSARDLGLEETQYF. V gene TRBV20-1 combines with J gene TRBJ2-5; 8 bases line up with TRBD2. The germline V gene encodes CDR1 DFQATT and CDR2 SNEGSKA (reference sequence). V dropped 0 bases and J dropped 3; count of bases not matched to a gene: 3. This CDR3 spans 14 amino acids.

Points on this clonotype: Possible read error: a much larger clone is one base away. This beta chain was picked up by a library intended for alpha chains and is off target, so its count carries little meaning. The V and J genes are TRBV7-2 and TRBJ2-1; 7 nucleotides match TRBD2. The CDR3 has 16 residues. CDR1 and CDR2 from the germline V gene are SGHTA and FQGNSA. The CDR3 DNA is TGTGCCGGCAGCCCCCACGGGGGGAGGAATCATAATGAGCAGTTCTTC. Translating gives CAGSPHGGRNHNEQFF.

This clonotype was counted between two and nine times. This beta chain slipped into a library made for alpha chains as a stray read, so its size is not meaningful. V usage is TRBV10-3 and J usage is TRBJ2-7; 8 bases match TRBD1. Germline CDR1 and CDR2: ENHRY and SYGVKD. The V and J ends lost 5 bases and 7 bases, in that order; junction bases with no gene match: 7. The CDR3 length is 13 residues. For the CDR3, the DNA is TGTGCCATCAGTTCAGGGGGCGTAGGGGAGCAGTACTTC. This codes for CAISSGGVGEQYF.

Details on this clonotype: The library was designed around alpha chains, so this beta chain is a stray read whose abundance carries little weight. This chain uses TRBV5-1 with TRBJ2-3; the match to TRBD2 covers 8 bases. The CDR3 length is 14 residues. In germline, CDR1 is SGHRS, CDR2 YFSETQ. J was trimmed by 6 bases and V by 3 bases; bases with no gene match: 6. This CDR3 is CASSSAGGGDTQYF. The CDR3 region has the DNA TGCGCCAGCAGCTCCGCGGGGGGAGGGGATACGCAGTATTTT.

By proportion, this clonotype is large (0.1 to 1%). The library was prepared for alpha chains; this beta chain is a stray read, so its frequency means little. V usage is TRBV20-1 and J usage is TRBJ2-5; 8 bases align to TRBD1. The V gene end was trimmed by 6 bases and the J gene end by 5 bases; junction bases not matched to a gene: 8. The germline V gene encodes CDR1 DFQATT and CDR2 SNEGSKA (reference sequence). CDR3 length: 13 amino acids. As DNA, the CDR3 is TGCAGTGCGGTGGACAGGGCCACGGAGACCCAGTACTTC. This codes for CSAVDRATETQYF.

This clonotype was observed a handful of times. Within a library made for alpha chains, this beta chain is off target, and its count is uninformative. V usage is TRBV23-1 and J usage is TRBJ2-3, with D uncertain. TRBV23-1 counts as an open reading frame of uncertain function. This CDR3 spans 14 amino acids. Trimming took 3 bases from V and 6 from J, leaving 13 bases between them. The CDR3 sequence is CASSQDRGADTQYF. The CDR3 nucleotides are TGCGCCAGCAGTCAGGATAGAGGAGCGGATACGCAGTATTTT.

This clonotype appeared a few times. One end of the junction varies from germline; a read error may be responsible. With the library built for alpha chains, this beta chain is off target and its frequency is not meaningful. The chain joins TRBV20-1 to TRBJ2-7, with no clear D. The CDR3 spans 12 residues. Germline assignment: CDR1 DFQATT and CDR2 SNEGSKA (reference sequence). For the CDR3, the DNA is TGCAGTGCTGGAGAAAATTTCGACGAGCAGTACTTC. The encoded protein is CSAGENFDEQYF.

This clonotype was seen more than once but under ten times. This beta chain is a stray sequence in a library constructed for alpha chains; its clone size is not meaningful. The chain combines TRBV29-1 with TRBJ2-5; D is ambiguous. V was pared by 7 bases and J by 0 bases, with 12 bases between. The length of the CDR3 is 13 residues. Germline assignment: CDR1 SQVTM and CDR2 ANQGSEA. The CDR3 protein is CSALGFYQETQYF. The CDR3 DNA reads as TGCAGCGCCTTAGGATTTTACCAAGAGACCCAGTACTTC.

Regarding this clonotype: Little can be read into the size of this beta chain, an off-target read in a library designed for alpha chains. J is TRBJ2-3 and V is TRBV29-1, with a weak D call TRBD1 (6 bases). The CDR3 totals 14 residues. CDR1 is SQVTM, CDR2 ANQGSEA, per germline. The ends were cut back, 7 bases at V and 0 bases at J, with 14 bases in the middle. The CDR3 region is CSAQQGSSTDTQYF. The CDR3 DNA is TGCAGCGCTCAACAGGGTTCTAGCACAGATACGCAGTATTTT.

Within the sample, this clonotype is medium-sized. Since it is a stray read in a library aimed at alpha chains, this beta chain has a size that is not meaningful. The chain has TRBV5-4 and TRBJ2-2; D gene unclear. The CDR3 runs 12 residues. The germline CDR1 and CDR2 sequences are SGHNT and YYREEE (reference sequence). V was clipped by 4 bases and J by 1 base, with 2 bases between them. DNA for the CDR3: TGTGCCAGCAGCATGAACACCGGGGAGCTGTTTTTT. This encodes CASSMNTGELFF.

In its sample, this clonotype was seen a few times. This beta chain is a stray read from a library made for alpha chains; its abundance is not meaningful. The chain recombines TRBV7-9 with TRBJ2-5; the D gene could be TRBD1 or TRBD2 (7 bases each). Trimming took off 6 bases at V and 3 bases at J, with 14 bases between the two ends. The CDR3 is 14 amino acids. Germline loops: CDR1 SEHNR, CDR2 FQNEAQ (reference sequence). CDR3 sequence: CASSRAGQKETQYF. The CDR3 region has the DNA TGTGCCAGCAGTCGAGCGGGACAGAAAGAGACCCAGTACTTC.

This clonotype has a handful of counts. Found in a library prepared for alpha chains, this beta chain is an off-target read, and its abundance has little meaning. The J gene is TRBJ2-1, the V gene TRBV5-1, with 8 bases fitting TRBD1. The length of the CDR3 is 14 residues. Unmatched junction bases numbered 2, after V lost 2 bases and J lost 4 bases. CDR1 and CDR2 (germline): SGHRS, YFSETQ. CDR3 region: CASSFRQGYNEQFF. CDR3 DNA sequence: TGCGCCAGCAGCTTTCGACAGGGGTACAATGAGCAGTTCTTC.

Relative to its sample, this clonotype is large (0.1 to 1%). This beta chain was picked up by a library intended for alpha chains and is off target, so its count carries little meaning. This chain uses TRBV18 with TRBJ2-7; the D gene is possibly TRBD1 (5 bases). This CDR3 is 14 amino acids long. Germline V gives CDR1 KGHSH, CDR2 LQKENI. The germline V and J ends were trimmed by 3 bases and 7 bases, with 16 bases remaining between them. The CDR3 here is CASSPQGYYEEQYF. In nucleotides, the CDR3 is TGTGCCAGCTCACCCCAGGGATACTACGAGGAGCAGTACTTC.

On this clonotype itself: This beta chain is an unintended read in a library built for alpha chains; its size means little. The chain uses TRBV12-3 or TRBV12-4 and TRBJ2-3, with D tentatively TRBD1 (6 bases). There are 13 residues in the CDR3. V was shortened by 5 bases and J by 2 bases, with 8 bases between the two germline ends. CDR3 in amino acids: CASSEGDTDTQYF. As DNA, the CDR3 is TGTGCCAGCAGTGAGGGGGACACAGATACGCAGTATTTT.

This clonotype was seen only a few times. Being off target in a library aimed at alpha chains, this beta chain has a size of little meaning. The chain carries TRBV29-1 and TRBJ2-3; TRBD2 agrees at 8 bases. The CDR3 covers 13 residues. J was trimmed by 2 bases and V by 6 bases; bases with no gene match: 4. From germline, CDR1 is SQVTM and CDR2 ANQGSEA. This CDR3 reads CSVTSGFTDTQYF. As DNA, the CDR3 is TGCAGCGTAACTAGCGGCTTCACAGATACGCAGTATTTT.

This clonotype was seen a few times. Within a library made for alpha chains, this beta chain is off target, and its count is uninformative. The CDR3 here is CASSRASVETQYF. Written as DNA, the CDR3 is TGTGCCAGCAGCCGGGCCTCGGTGGAGACCCAGTACTTC. The chain uses TRBV7-9 and TRBJ2-5; D gene unclear. In germline, CDR1 is SEHNR, CDR2 FQNEAQ (reference sequence). Trimming took off 5 bases at V and 5 bases at J, with 12 bases between the two ends. The CDR3 runs to 13 residues.

In this sample, this clonotype is medium-sized. This beta chain is an off-target read within a library intended for alpha chains, so its frequency means little. The chain couples TRBV5-6 to TRBJ2-2, with TRBD1 as a possible D gene (6 bases). Trimming stripped 1 base from V and 7 bases from J, with 11 bases between. Germline CDR1 reads SGHDT; CDR2 reads YYEEEE. The CDR3 totals 14 residues. The CDR3 loop is CASSLQGFGGELFF. In nucleotides, the CDR3 is TGTGCCAGCAGCTTGCAGGGGTTCGGCGGGGAGCTGTTTTTT.

With respect to this clonotype: The library was prepared for alpha chains; this beta chain is a stray read, so its frequency means little. The chain employs TRBV13 and TRBJ2-7; maybe TRBD2 (6 bases). Between the trimmed V and J ends, which lost 1 base and 5 bases, there was a span of 12 bases. Germline values: CDR1 PRHDT, CDR2 FYEKMQ (reference sequence). The CDR3 loop spans 14 amino acids. CDR3: CASSLATGRHEQYF. The DNA of the CDR3 is TGTGCCAGCAGCTTAGCCACCGGGAGACACGAGCAGTACTTC.

Notes on this clonotype: One junction end does not reproduce the germline sequence, and a read error may be involved. Being off target in a library aimed at alpha chains, this beta chain has a size of little meaning. This chain links TRBV12-3 or TRBV12-4 with TRBJ2-5, with D perhaps matching TRBD2 (5 bases). This CDR3 is built from 13 residues. The CDR3 DNA reads as TGTGTCAGCAGCGGCCAGGTTATGGAGACCCAGTACTTC. Its protein is CVSSGQVMETQYF.

This clonotype is deemed large. Being off target in a library aimed at alpha chains, this beta chain has a size of little meaning. The V gene is TRBV10-3, the J gene TRBJ2-1; D unclear. V lost 4 bases and J 4 bases, leaving 11 bases between the germline ends. Germline V gene sequence: CDR1 ENHRY, CDR2 SYGVKD. This CDR3 comprises 14 residues. The chain's CDR3 is CAISGPAPYNEQFF. Here the CDR3 DNA reads TGTGCCATCAGTGGCCCGGCCCCTTACAATGAGCAGTTCTTC.

Comments on this clonotype: Within a library made for alpha chains, this beta chain is off target, and its count is uninformative. The CDR3 region has the DNA TGTGCCAGCAGTTACGGGCAGGGGCGCTACGAGCAGTACTTC. Translating gives CASSYGQGRYEQYF. V usage is TRBV6-6 and J usage is TRBJ2-7, with D possibly matching TRBD1 (6 bases). V was shortened by 2 bases and J by 3 bases, with 11 bases between the two germline ends. Germline values: CDR1 MNHNY, CDR2 SVGAGI (reference sequence). The CDR3 sequence is 14 residues long.

Only a few counts were recorded for this clonotype. This beta chain represents an off-target read in a library built for alpha chains; its size is of limited meaning. The rearrangement links TRBV10-3 to TRBJ2-5; 7 nucleotides match TRBD2. V was pared by 4 bases and J by 5 bases, with 7 bases of the junction left unmatched. The CDR3 has 14 residues. The germline V gene has CDR1 ENHRY and CDR2 SYGVKD. CDR3 DNA sequence: TGTGCCATCAGTGGGGGGGGTCTAGAGGAGACCCAGTACTTC. It specifies CAISGGGLEETQYF.

This clonotype was counted a few times. This beta chain appears as a stray read in a library generated for alpha chains; its size is not informative. The chain has TRBV20-1 and TRBJ2-3, with D hard to call. The CDR3 sequence is 12 residues long. V lost 6 bases and J 4 bases, leaving 11 bases between the germline ends. Germline-derived CDR1 and CDR2 are DFQATT and SNEGSKA (reference sequence). Written as DNA, the CDR3 is TGCAGTGCCCTCTCGGTGGCAGATACGCAGTATTTT. Protein sequence: CSALSVADTQYF.

By share, this clonotype ranks as large. This beta chain represents an off-target read in a library built for alpha chains; its size is of limited meaning. The rearrangement uses TRBV28 and TRBJ2-7; D remains unclear. With 6 bases removed from V and 4 bases from J, the gap between germline ends came to 7 bases. This CDR3 is built from 11 residues. Germline V gene data show CDR1 as MDHEN and CDR2 as SYDVKM. The CDR3 is CASSQAYEQYF. The CDR3 DNA follows: TGTGCCAGCAGCCAAGCGTACGAGCAGTACTTC.

This clonotype showed up just a few times. A read error may account for a junction end that differs from germline. With the library built for alpha chains, this beta chain is off target and its frequency is not meaningful. The chain uses TRBV28 and TRBJ2-3; D may be TRBD1 or TRBD2 (6 bases each). Per the germline V gene, CDR1 is MDHEN and CDR2 is SYDVKM. CDR3 length equals 14 residues. The CDR3 region has the DNA TGTGTCAGCAGTTTAGGGGGACTCCCTAATACGCAGTATTTT. This encodes CVSSLGGLPNTQYF.